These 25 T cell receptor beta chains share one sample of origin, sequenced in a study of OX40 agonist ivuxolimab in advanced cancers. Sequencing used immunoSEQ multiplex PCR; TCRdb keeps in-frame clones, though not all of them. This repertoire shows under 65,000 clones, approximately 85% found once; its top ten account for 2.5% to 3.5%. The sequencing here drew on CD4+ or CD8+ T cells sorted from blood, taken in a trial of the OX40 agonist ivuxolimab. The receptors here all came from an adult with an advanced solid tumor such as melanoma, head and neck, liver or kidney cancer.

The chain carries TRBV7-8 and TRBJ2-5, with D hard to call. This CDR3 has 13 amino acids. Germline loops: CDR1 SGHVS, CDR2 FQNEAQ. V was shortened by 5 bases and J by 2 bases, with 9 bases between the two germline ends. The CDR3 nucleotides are TGTGCCAGCAGCGTAATAATGCAAGAGACCCAGTACTTC. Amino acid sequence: CASSVIMQETQYF.

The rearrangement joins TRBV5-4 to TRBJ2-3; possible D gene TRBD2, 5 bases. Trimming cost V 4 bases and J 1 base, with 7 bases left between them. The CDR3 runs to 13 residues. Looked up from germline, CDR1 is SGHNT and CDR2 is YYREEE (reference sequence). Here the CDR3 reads CASSARGTDTQYF. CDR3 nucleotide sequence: TGTGCCAGCAGCGCGCGGGGCACAGATACGCAGTATTTT.

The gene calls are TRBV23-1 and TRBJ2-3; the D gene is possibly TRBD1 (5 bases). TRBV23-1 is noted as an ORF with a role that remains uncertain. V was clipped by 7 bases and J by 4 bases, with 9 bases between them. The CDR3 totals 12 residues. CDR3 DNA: TGCGCCAGCATCTGGGGCTCAGATACGCAGTATTTT. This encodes CASIWGSDTQYF.

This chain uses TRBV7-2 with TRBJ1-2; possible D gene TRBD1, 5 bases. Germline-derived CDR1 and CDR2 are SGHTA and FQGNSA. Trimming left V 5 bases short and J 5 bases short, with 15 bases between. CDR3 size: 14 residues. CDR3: CASSPGTEGYGYTF. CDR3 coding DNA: TGTGCCAGCAGCCCAGGGACCGAGGGGTATGGCTACACCTTC. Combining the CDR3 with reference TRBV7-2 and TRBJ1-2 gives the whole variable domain GAGVSQSPSNKVTEKGKDVELRCDPISGHTALYWYRQSLGQGLEFLIYFQGNSAPDKSGLPSDRFSAERTGGSVSTLTIQRTQQEDSAVYLCASSPGTEGYGYTFGSGTRLTVV.

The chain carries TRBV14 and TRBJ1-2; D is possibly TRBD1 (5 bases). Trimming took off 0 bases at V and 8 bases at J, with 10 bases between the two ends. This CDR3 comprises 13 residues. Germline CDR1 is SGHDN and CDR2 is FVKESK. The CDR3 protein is CASSQDLRGGYTF. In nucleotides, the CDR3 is TGTGCCAGCAGCCAAGATCTCCGGGGCGGCTACACCTTC.

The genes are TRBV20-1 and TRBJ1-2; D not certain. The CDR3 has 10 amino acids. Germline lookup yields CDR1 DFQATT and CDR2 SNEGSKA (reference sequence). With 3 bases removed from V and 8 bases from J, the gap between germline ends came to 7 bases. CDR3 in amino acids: CSARDRGYTF. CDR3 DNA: TGCAGTGCTAGGGATCGGGGCTACACCTTC.

In DNA form, the CDR3 reads TGTGCCAGCAGCGATAATCTTGTTTACGAGCAGTACTTC. It codes for CASSDNLVYEQYF. The genes are TRBV5-4 and TRBJ2-7; D remains unclear. Germline V gene lookup returns CDR1 SGHNT and CDR2 YYREEE (reference sequence). This CDR3 is built from 13 residues. Trimming took off 4 bases at V and 4 bases at J, with 12 bases between the two ends.

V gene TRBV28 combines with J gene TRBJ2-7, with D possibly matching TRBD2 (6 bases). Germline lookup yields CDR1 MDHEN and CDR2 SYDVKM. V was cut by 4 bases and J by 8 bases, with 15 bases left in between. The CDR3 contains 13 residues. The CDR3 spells CASSSRGTSKQYF. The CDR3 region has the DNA TGTGCCAGCAGTTCTCGGGGGACGTCGAAGCAGTACTTC.

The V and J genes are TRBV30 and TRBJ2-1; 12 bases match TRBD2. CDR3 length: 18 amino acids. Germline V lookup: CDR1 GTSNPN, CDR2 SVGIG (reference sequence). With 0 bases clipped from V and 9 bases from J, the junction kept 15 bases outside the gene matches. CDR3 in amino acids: CAWSVDRDLAGGPSEQFF. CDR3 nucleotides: TGTGCCTGGAGTGTCGACAGGGACCTAGCGGGAGGGCCGAGTGAGCAGTTCTTC.

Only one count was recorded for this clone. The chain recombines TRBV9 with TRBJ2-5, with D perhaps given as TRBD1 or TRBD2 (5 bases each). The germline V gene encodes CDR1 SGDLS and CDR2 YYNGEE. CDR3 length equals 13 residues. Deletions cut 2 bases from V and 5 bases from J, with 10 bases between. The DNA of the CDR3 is TGTGCCAGCAGCGTTCAGGGACCGGAGACCCAGTACTTC. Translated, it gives CASSVQGPETQYF.

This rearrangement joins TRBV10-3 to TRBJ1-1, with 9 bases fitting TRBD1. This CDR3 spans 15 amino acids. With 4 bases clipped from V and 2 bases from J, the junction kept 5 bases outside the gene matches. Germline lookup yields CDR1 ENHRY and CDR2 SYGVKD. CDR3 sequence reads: CAISGQTGGNTEAFF. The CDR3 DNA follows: TGTGCCATCAGTGGTCAGACAGGGGGTAACACTGAAGCTTTCTTT.

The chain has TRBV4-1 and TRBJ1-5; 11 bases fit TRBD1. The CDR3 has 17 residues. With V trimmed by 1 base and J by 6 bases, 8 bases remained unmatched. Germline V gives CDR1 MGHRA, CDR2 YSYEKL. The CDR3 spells CASSQAPSGQGAQPQHF. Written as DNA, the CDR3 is TGCGCCAGCAGCCAAGCTCCCTCAGGACAGGGGGCTCAGCCCCAGCATTTT.

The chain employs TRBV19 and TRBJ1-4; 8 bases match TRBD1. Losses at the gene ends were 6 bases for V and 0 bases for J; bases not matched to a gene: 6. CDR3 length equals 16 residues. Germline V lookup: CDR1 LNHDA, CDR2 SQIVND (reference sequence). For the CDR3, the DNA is TGTGCCAGTAGACGGACAGGGCTTGCAACTAATGAAAAACTGTTTTTT. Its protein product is CASRRTGLATNEKLFF. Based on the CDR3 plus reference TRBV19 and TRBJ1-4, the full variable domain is DGGITQSPKYLFRKEGQNVTLSCEQNLNHDAMYWYRQDPGQGLRLIYYSQIVNDFQKGDIAEGYSVSREKKESFPLTVTSAQKNPTAFYLCASRRTGLATNEKLFFGSGTQLSVL.

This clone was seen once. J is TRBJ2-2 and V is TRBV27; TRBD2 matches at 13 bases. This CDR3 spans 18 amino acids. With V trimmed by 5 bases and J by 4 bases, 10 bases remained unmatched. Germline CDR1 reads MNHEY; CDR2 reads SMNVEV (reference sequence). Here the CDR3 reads CASSPRAGTSGTTGELFF. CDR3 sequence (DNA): TGTGCCAGCAGTCCCCGGGCCGGGACTAGCGGGACCACCGGGGAGCTGTTTTTT.

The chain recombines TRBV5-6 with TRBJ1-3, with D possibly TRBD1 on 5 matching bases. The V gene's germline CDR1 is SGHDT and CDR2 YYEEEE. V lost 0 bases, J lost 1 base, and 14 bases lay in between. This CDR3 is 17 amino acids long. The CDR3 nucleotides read TGTGCCAGCAGCTTGGCGCCAGGGTTTTTGTCTGGAAACACCATATATTTT. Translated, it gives CASSLAPGFLSGNTIYF. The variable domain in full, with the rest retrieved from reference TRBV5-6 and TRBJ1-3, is DAGVTQSPTHLIKTRGQQVTLRCSPKSGHDTVSWYQQALGQGPQFIFQYYEEEERQRGNFPDRFSGHQFPNYSSELNVNALLLGDSALYLCASSLAPGFLSGNTIYFGEGSWLTVV.

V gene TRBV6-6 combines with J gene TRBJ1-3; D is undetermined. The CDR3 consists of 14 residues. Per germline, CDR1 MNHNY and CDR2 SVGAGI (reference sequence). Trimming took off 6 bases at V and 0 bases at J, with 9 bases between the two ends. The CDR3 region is CASSFGASGNTIYF. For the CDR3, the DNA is TGTGCCAGCAGCTTCGGCGCCTCTGGAAACACCATATATTTT.

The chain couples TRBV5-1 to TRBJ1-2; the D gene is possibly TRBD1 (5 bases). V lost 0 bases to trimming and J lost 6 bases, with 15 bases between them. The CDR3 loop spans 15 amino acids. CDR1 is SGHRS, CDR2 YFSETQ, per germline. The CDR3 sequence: CASSLAGTGGNGYTF. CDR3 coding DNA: TGCGCCAGCAGCTTGGCCGGGACGGGAGGCAATGGCTACACCTTC.

The CDR3 DNA sequence: TGTGCCAGCAGTTTTGATCAGCCCCAGCATTTT. Its translation: CASSFDQPQHF. V usage is TRBV28 and J usage is TRBJ1-5; D unclear. The germline gives CDR1 MDHEN, CDR2 SYDVKM. The CDR3 is made up of 11 amino acids. The V end was cut by 3 bases, the J end by 5 bases, with 2 bases between.

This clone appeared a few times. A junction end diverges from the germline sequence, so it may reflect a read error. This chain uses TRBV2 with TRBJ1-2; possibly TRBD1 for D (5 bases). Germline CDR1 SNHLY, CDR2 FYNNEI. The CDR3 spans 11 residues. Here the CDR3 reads CAGRAAYGYTF. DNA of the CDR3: TGTGCCGGCAGGGCGGCGTATGGCTACACCTTC. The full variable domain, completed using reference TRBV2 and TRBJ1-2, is EPEVTQTPSHQVTQMGQEVILRCVPISNHLYFYWYRQILGQKVEFLVSFYNNEISEKSEIFDDQFSVERPDGSNFTLKIRSTKLEDSAMYFCAGRAAYGYTFGSGTRLTVV.

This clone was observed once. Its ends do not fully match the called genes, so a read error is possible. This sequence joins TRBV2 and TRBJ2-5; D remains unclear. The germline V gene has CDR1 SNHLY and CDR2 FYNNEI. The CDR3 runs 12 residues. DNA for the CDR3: TGTGCCAGCCGCACCACCCAAGGGACCCAGTACTTC. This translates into CASRTTQGTQYF.

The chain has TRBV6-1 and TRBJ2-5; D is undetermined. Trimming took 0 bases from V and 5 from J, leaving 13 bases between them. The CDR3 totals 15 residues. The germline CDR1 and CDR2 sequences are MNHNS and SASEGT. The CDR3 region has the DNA TGTGCCAGCAGTGAAGCGCAGGTCGGGCATGAGACCCAGTACTTC. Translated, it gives CASSEAQVGHETQYF.

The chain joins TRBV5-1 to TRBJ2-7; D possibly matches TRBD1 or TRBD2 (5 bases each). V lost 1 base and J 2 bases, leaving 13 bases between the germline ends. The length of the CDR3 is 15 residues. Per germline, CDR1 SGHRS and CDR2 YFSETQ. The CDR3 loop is CASSLYRGPPYEQYF. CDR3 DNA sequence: TGCGCCAGCAGCTTGTATCGGGGACCTCCCTACGAGCAGTACTTC.

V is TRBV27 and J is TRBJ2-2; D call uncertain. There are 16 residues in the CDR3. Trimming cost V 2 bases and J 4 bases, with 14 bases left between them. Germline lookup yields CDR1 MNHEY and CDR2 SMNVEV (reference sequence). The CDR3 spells CASSLPQNQATGELFF. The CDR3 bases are TGTGCCAGCAGTTTACCCCAAAATCAAGCCACCGGGGAGCTGTTTTTT.

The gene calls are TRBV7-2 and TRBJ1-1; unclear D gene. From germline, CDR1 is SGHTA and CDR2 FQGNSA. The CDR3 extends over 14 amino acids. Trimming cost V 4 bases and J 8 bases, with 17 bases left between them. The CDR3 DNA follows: TGTGCCAGCAGCTCCACCCGGGCCAGACAAGAAGCTTTCTTT. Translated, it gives CASSSTRARQEAFF.

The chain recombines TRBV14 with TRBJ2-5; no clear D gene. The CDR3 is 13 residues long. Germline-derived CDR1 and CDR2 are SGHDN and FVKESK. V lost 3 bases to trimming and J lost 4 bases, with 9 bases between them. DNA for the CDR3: TGTGCCAGCAGCCACGGAATCTCAGAGACCCAGTACTTC. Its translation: CASSHGISETQYF.